A single sample gave rise to the 5 T cell receptor beta chains below, sequenced in a study of blood T cell repertoires in COVID-19. Profiling relied on immunoSEQ multiplex PCR, and the TCRdb table lists in-frame clones only, not all of them. The sample has 120,000 to 150,000 clones; approximately 86% are singletons. The sequenced sample was peripheral blood. These TCRs come from a woman aged 40 to 55 with active or convalescent COVID-19.

J is TRBJ2-1 and V is TRBV9, with 10 bases matching TRBD2. Trimming at V came to 3 bases and at J to 7 bases, leaving 10 bases not matched to a gene. CDR1 is SGDLS and CDR2 is YYNGEE in the germline V gene. CDR3 length: 16 amino acids. The CDR3 DNA reads as TGTGCCAGCAGCGGAGTCCCAGCGGGAGGGGGTAATGAGCAGTTCTTC. Encoded protein: CASSGVPAGGGNEQFF. The whole variable domain, remainder taken from reference TRBV9 and TRBJ2-1, is DSGVTQTPKHLITATGQRVTLRCSPRSGDLSVYWYQQSLDQGLQFLIQYYNGEERAKGNILERFSAQQFPDLHSELNLSSLELGDSALYFCASSGVPAGGGNEQFFGPGTRLTVL.

V and J are TRBV6-5 and TRBJ1-5; D gene unclear. In germline, CDR1 is MNHEY, CDR2 SVGAGI. The CDR3 sequence is 14 residues long. V was cut by 6 bases and J by 0 bases, with 9 bases left in between. CDR3 in DNA: TGTGCCAGCAGCCGCGGGGATAGCAATCAGCCCCAGCATTTT. It specifies CASSRGDSNQPQHF.

The chain links TRBV7-9 to TRBJ1-6; TRBD1 is a possible D gene (6 bases). V shed 5 bases and J shed 2 bases, with 10 bases lying between them. The CDR3 consists of 15 residues. Germline assignment: CDR1 SEHNR and CDR2 FQNEAQ (reference sequence). The CDR3 bases are TGTGCCAGCAGCCCCGGGGGGCCCTATAATTCACCCCTCCACTTT. Translation: CASSPGGPYNSPLHF.

V gene TRBV6-2 or TRBV6-3 combines with J gene TRBJ2-1; 15 nucleotides match TRBD2. Unmatched junction bases numbered 11, after V lost 5 bases and J lost 6 bases. The germline gives CDR1 MNHEY, CDR2 SVGEGT. CDR3 size: 18 residues. DNA for the CDR3: TGTGCCAGCAGTCCAACGGGACTAGCGGGGGGATATCCCAATGAGCAGTTCTTC. Translated, it gives CASSPTGLAGGYPNEQFF.

The V call is TRBV10-2, the J call TRBJ1-2; D remains ambiguous. V gave up 8 bases and J gave up 0 bases, with 13 bases separating them. Germline V lookup: CDR1 WSHSY, CDR2 SAAADI. This CDR3 contains 14 residues. CDR3 coding DNA: TGCGCCAGCCTCGAGGCCGGTGCTAACTATGGCTACACCTTC. Its protein product is CASLEAGANYGYTF.